The rows below give T cell receptor beta chains drawn from one sample of a study of cytomegalovirus exposure and HLA in healthy donors. Clones were read by immunoSEQ multiplex PCR, and TCRdb kept only the in-frame ones, dropping some. The sample carries 200,000 to 300,000 clones, 85% recorded once. Input material: PBMCs. Receptors originate from a girl aged 2 to 9 in good health and CMV-seronegative. Both conserved end residues are part of each CDR3. The D gene is left open where the match is weak. Rows give clone size only sometimes, using once, few, many, or a class for an expanded clone.

CDR3 length	V gene	J gene	D gene	clone size	CDR3 protein	CDR3 DNA
14	TRBV7-9	TRBJ2-7	-	-	CSSSLAQGSYEQYF	TGTTCCAGCAGCTTAGCACAGGGATCCTACGAGCAGTACTTC
16	TRBV6-6	TRBJ2-2	TRBD1	-	CASSYPTGSRSGELFF	TGTGCCAGCAGTTACCCGACAGGGTCCAGATCCGGGGAGCTGTTTTTT
15	TRBV18	TRBJ1-3	-	once	CASSPLEESGNTIYF	TGTGCCAGCTCGCCTCTAGAGGAATCTGGAAACACCATATATTTT
15	TRBV2	TRBJ2-1	TRBD2	-	CASTPKRGPNNEQFF	TGTGCCAGCACCCCGAAGCGGGGGCCCAACAATGAGCAGTTCTTC
16	TRBV4-1	TRBJ2-3	TRBD2	-	CASSPYSGSDTDTQYF	TGCGCCAGCAGCCCCTATAGCGGGAGCGACACAGATACGCAGTATTTT
14	TRBV30	TRBJ2-1	TRBD2	-	CAWTGTSSYNEQFF	TGTGCCTGGACTGGGACTAGTAGCTACAATGAGCAGTTCTTC
15	TRBV5-1	TRBJ2-7	TRBD1	-	CASSLAYRGTYEQYF	TGCGCCAGCAGCTTGGCCTACAGGGGGACCTACGAGCAGTACTTC
14	TRBV6-1	TRBJ2-7	-	once	CASRLEGRTYEQYF	TGTGCCAGCAGGCTCGAGGGTCGAACCTACGAGCAGTACTTC
16	TRBV5-1	TRBJ2-3	TRBD1	-	CASSAGQGGGTDTQYF	TGCGCCAGCAGCGCGGGACAGGGTGGCGGCACAGATACGCAGTATTTT
15	TRBV29-1	TRBJ2-3	TRBD2	-	CSVGSGRAGTDTQYF	TGCAGCGTTGGCAGCGGGAGGGCCGGCACAGATACGCAGTATTTT
13	TRBV12-5	TRBJ1-2	-	-	CASGLMGRDGYTF	TGTGCTAGTGGTTTAATGGGGAGAGATGGCTACACCTTC
13	TRBV5-4	TRBJ2-7	TRBD2	-	CASSRRLAGEQYF	TGTGCCAGCAGCCGTAGACTAGCGGGCGAGCAGTACTTC
14	TRBV6-6	TRBJ2-5	-	-	CASSYTRAEETQYF	TGTGCCAGCAGTTACACCAGGGCGGAAGAGACCCAGTACTTC
13	TRBV5-1	TRBJ2-1	TRBD2	-	CASSLLAGNEQFF	TGCGCCAGCAGCTTGTTAGCGGGCAATGAGCAGTTCTTC
14	TRBV7-9	TRBJ2-1	-	-	CASTSWGSNNEQFF	TGCGCCAGCACCTCGTGGGGCTCCAACAATGAGCAGTTCTTC
14	TRBV10-1	TRBJ2-7	-	-	CASSDGPISYEQYF	TGCGCCAGCAGTGATGGGCCGATAAGCTACGAGCAGTACTTC
15	TRBV6-1	TRBJ1-4	-	-	CASSGTWSTNEKLFF	TGTGCCAGCAGTGGAACTTGGTCAACTAATGAAAAACTGTTTTTT
15	TRBV27	TRBJ2-7	TRBD2	-	CASKESTSGAYEQYF	TGTGCCAGCAAAGAGAGTACTAGCGGGGCCTACGAGCAGTACTTC
13	TRBV6-5	TRBJ2-7	-	-	CASRYKSHREQYF	TGTGCCAGCAGGTATAAATCCCACCGGGAGCAGTACTTC
13	TRBV6-1	TRBJ1-2	TRBD1	-	CASSRTGTEGYTF	TGTGCCAGCAGCAGGACAGGGACGGAGGGCTACACCTTC
15	TRBV19	TRBJ1-4	-	-	CASSIDTATNEKLFF	TGTGCCAGTAGTATAGATACTGCAACTAATGAAAAACTGTTTTTT
14	TRBV7-6	TRBJ2-7	-	-	CASSLETGRGEQYF	TGTGCCAGCAGCTTGGAGACAGGGCGGGGCGAGCAGTACTTC
17	TRBV4-1	TRBJ2-2	-	-	CASSQGVILAATGELFF	TGCGCCAGCAGCCAAGGGGTAATACTAGCTGCGACCGGGGAGCTGTTTTTT
16	TRBV5-6	TRBJ1-4	-	-	CASSLVGARLNEKLFF	TGTGCCAGCAGCTTGGTAGGTGCCAGACTCAATGAAAAACTGTTTTTT